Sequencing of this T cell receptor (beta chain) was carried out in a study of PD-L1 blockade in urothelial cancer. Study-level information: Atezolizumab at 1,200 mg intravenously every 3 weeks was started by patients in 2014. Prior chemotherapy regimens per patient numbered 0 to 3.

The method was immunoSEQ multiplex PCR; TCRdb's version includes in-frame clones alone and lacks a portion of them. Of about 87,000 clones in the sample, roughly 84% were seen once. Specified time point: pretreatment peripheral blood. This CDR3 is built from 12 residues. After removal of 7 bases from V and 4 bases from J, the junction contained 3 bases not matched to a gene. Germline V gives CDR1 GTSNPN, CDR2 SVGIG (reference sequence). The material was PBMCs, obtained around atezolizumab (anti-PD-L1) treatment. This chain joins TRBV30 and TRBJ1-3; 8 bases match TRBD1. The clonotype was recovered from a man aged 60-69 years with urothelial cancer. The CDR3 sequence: CASSGGGNTIYF. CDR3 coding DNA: TGTGCCTCATCAGGGGGCGGAAACACCATATATTTT.